What follows are 5 T cell receptor beta chains derived from one specimen sequenced in a study of human T cells and chemical hapten exposure. Each CDR3 protein is one row after TCRdb ran MiXCR on the RACE reads. The sample gives about 380,000 distinct CDR3 sequences, roughly 4.8% of which show up once; 2% to 2.5% is in the top ten. Time point meaning: patch test 1, 2 weeks after DPC sensitization. As for treatment: therapeutic diphenylcyclopropenone sensitization with weekly scalp DPC. The sequenced sample was whole blood, obtained in connection with sensitization to the hapten diphenylcyclopropenone (DPC). These receptor sequences come from a woman between 50 and 59 years old with alopecia areata. Some clones in this sample may be carry-over from other donors' samples.

V is TRBV20-1 and J is TRBJ2-1, with a possible D match to TRBD1 (5 bases). Germline-derived CDR1 and CDR2 are DFQATT and SNEGSKA (reference sequence). The V end was cut by 6 bases, the J end by 8 bases, with 14 bases between. The CDR3 consists of 12 residues. The CDR3 nucleotides read TGCAGTGCCCCGCCAGGGTTGGATGAGCAGTTCTTC. This translates into CSAPPGLDEQFF.

This clonotype was detected ten times or more. This rearrangement joins TRBV6-1 to TRBJ2-3, with 7 bases aligning to TRBD1. The V gene's germline CDR1 is MNHNS and CDR2 SASEGT. This CDR3 has 16 amino acids. Trimming took 2 bases from V and 1 from J; bases not matched to a gene: 6. CDR3 coding DNA: TGTGCCAGCAGTGAAACGACAGGGCTGGGCACAGATACGCAGTATTTT. This gives the protein CASSETTGLGTDTQYF.

This chain uses TRBV4-1 with TRBJ2-5, with 8 bases lining up with TRBD2. CDR3 size: 16 residues. J gave up 4 bases and V 1 base, and 8 bases lay outside the gene matches. Germline CDR1 and CDR2: MGHRA and YSYEKL. In DNA form, the CDR3 reads TGCGCCAGCAGCCAAGGGGGACGGGGGGGCCGAGAGACCCAGTACTTC. Its translation is CASSQGGRGGRETQYF.

This clonotype showed up just a few times. V usage is TRBV5-1 and J usage is TRBJ1-1; D remains ambiguous. Germline V gives CDR1 SGHRS, CDR2 YFSETQ. The CDR3 is made up of 17 amino acids. V was cut by 5 bases and J by 1 base, with 21 bases left in between. The CDR3 nucleotides read TGCGCCAGCAGGATTCAAGTGTCCTCGCGATGGAACACTGAAGCTTTCTTT. This gives the protein CASRIQVSSRWNTEAFF.

This clonotype appeared a few times. The V gene is TRBV12-3 or TRBV12-4, the J gene TRBJ1-3; D is possibly TRBD1 (5 bases). Trimming pared 6 bases from V and 0 bases from J, leaving 21 bases between. The length of the CDR3 is 18 residues. The DNA of the CDR3 is TGTGCCAGCAGGTTGCCCCCGGGACTGAAGAGCTCTGGAAACACCATATATTTT. Translation gives CASRLPPGLKSSGNTIYF.